Listed below are T cell receptor beta chains from one sample, sequenced in a study of PD-1 blockade in mismatch repair-deficient tumors. The protocol was immunoSEQ multiplex PCR, while the TCRdb copy is restricted to in-frame clones and leaves out a portion. The table lists approximately 50,000 clones, roughly three quarters of them singletons. The specimen was peripheral blood, collected 4 weeks after starting pembrolizumab. These receptors were taken from an adult with mismatch repair-deficient cancer. Both conserved end residues are part of each CDR3. A D gene is named only where the DNA matches it firmly. The size entry is marked missing in some rows and otherwise reads once, few, many or a size class.

v_gene: TRBV6-4
d_gene: TRBD2
j_gene: TRBJ2-6
abundance: few
CDR3nt: TGTGCCAGCAGTGAGCGGGAGGGCTCTGGGGCCAACGTCCTGACTTTC
CDR3aa: CASSEREGSGANVLTF

v_gene: TRBV7-9
d_gene: TRBD1
j_gene: TRBJ2-7
abundance: NA
CDR3nt: TGTGCCAGCAGCCCACAGGGGGCAGAAGAGCAGTACTTC
CDR3aa: CASSPQGAEEQYF

v_gene: TRBV28
d_gene: NA
j_gene: TRBJ2-2
abundance: NA
CDR3nt: TGTGCCAGCAGTAGGACAGTGGGGGCCGGGGAGCTGTTTTTT
CDR3aa: CASSRTVGAGELFF

v_gene: TRBV27
d_gene: NA
j_gene: TRBJ1-5
abundance: NA
CDR3nt: TGTGCCAGCAGTGTCCTGGGGTCCGACCCTCTCCAGCCCCAGCATTTT
CDR3aa: CASSVLGSDPLQPQHF

v_gene: TRBV7-2
d_gene: NA
j_gene: TRBJ1-1
abundance: NA
CDR3nt: TGTGCCAGCAGCTTTGGGGGGCGGAACACTGAAGCTTTCTTT
CDR3aa: CASSFGGRNTEAFF

v_gene: TRBV7-2
d_gene: NA
j_gene: TRBJ1-1
abundance: NA
CDR3nt: TGTGCCAGCAGCTTAGGGGATTCGTTCAGTCCAGAAGCTTTCTTT
CDR3aa: CASSLGDSFSPEAFF

v_gene: TRBV27
d_gene: NA
j_gene: TRBJ2-7
abundance: once
CDR3nt: TGTGCCAGCAGTTTAGGCGGGAATAACTACGAGCAGTACTTC
CDR3aa: CASSLGGNNYEQYF

v_gene: TRBV6-5
d_gene: NA
j_gene: TRBJ2-1
abundance: NA
CDR3nt: TGTGCCAGCAGCCCCCCGGGGTCAGGCTACAATGAGCAGTTCTTC
CDR3aa: CASSPPGSGYNEQFF

v_gene: TRBV6-6
d_gene: NA
j_gene: TRBJ2-4
abundance: NA
CDR3nt: TGTGCCAGCAGTCCACCCAAAAACATTCAGTACTTC
CDR3aa: CASSPPKNIQYF

v_gene: TRBV5-1
d_gene: TRBD1
j_gene: TRBJ2-1
abundance: NA
CDR3nt: TGCGCCAGCAGCACGAACTACCAGGGGGCAGGCAATGAGCAGTTCTTC
CDR3aa: CASSTNYQGAGNEQFF

v_gene: TRBV7-9
d_gene: TRBD2
j_gene: TRBJ2-2
abundance: NA
CDR3nt: TGTGCCAGCAGCTATCCCCTAGCGGGAGGATGGAACACCGGGGAGCTGTTTTTT
CDR3aa: CASSYPLAGGWNTGELFF

v_gene: TRBV6-1
d_gene: NA
j_gene: TRBJ2-7
abundance: NA
CDR3nt: TGTGCCAGCAGTTCCACAGTTAAGCGGAACTACGAGCAGTACTTC
CDR3aa: CASSSTVKRNYEQYF

v_gene: TRBV6-1
d_gene: TRBD1
j_gene: TRBJ2-7
abundance: NA
CDR3nt: TGTGCCATCCGACAGGGGACTTCCTACGAGCAGTACTTC
CDR3aa: CAIRQGTSYEQYF

v_gene: TRBV2
d_gene: NA
j_gene: TRBJ2-1
abundance: once
CDR3nt: TGTGCCAGCAGTTCCCAGGTGGGGTTTAAGTTCTTC
CDR3aa: CASSSQVGFKFF